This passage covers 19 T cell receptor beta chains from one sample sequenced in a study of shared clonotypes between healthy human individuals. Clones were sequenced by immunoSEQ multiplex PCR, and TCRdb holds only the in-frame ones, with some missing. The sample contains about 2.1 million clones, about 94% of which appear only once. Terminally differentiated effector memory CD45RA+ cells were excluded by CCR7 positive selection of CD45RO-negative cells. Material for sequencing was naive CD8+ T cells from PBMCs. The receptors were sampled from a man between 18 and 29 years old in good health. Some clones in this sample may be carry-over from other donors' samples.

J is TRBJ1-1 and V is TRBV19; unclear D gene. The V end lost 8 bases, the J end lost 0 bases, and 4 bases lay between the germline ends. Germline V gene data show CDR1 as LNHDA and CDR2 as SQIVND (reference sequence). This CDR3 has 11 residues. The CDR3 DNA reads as TGTGCCAGTTGGCTGAACACTGAAGCTTTCTTT. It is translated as CASWLNTEAFF.

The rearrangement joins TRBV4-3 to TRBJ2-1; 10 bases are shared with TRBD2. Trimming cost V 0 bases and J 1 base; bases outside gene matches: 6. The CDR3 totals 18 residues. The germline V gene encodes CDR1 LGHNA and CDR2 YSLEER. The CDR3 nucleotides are TGCGCCAGCAGCCAAGAGGTAGCGGGAGGTCTTTCCTACAATGAGCAGTTCTTC. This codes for CASSQEVAGGLSYNEQFF.

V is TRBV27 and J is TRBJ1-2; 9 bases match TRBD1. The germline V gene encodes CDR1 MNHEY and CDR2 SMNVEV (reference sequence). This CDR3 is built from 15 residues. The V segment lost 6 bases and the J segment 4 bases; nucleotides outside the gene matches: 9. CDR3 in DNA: TGTGCCAGCAGACTAGCCGGGACAGGGTTCTATGGCTACACCTTC. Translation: CASRLAGTGFYGYTF.

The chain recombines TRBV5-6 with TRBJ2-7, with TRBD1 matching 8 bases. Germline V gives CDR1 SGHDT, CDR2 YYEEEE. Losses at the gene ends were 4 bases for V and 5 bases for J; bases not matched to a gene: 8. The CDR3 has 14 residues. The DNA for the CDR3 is TGTGCCAGCAGCCTACAGGGGGGAGTTCACGAGCAGTACTTC. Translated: CASSLQGGVHEQYF. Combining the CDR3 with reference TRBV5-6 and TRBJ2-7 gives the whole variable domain DAGVTQSPTHLIKTRGQQVTLRCSPKSGHDTVSWYQQALGQGPQFIFQYYEEEERQRGNFPDRFSGHQFPNYSSELNVNALLLGDSALYLCASSLQGGVHEQYFGPGTRLTVT.

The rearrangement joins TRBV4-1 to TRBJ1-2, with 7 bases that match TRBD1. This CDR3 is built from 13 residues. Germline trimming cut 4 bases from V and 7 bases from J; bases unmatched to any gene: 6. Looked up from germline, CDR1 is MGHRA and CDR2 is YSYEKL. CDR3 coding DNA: TGCGCCAGCAGCCCGACAGGGCCTTTTGGCTACACCTTC. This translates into CASSPTGPFGYTF.

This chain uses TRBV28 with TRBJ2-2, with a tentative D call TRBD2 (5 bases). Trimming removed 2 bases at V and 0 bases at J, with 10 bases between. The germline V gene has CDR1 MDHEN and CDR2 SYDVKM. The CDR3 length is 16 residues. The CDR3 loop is CASSLDSRANTGELFF. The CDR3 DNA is TGTGCCAGCAGTTTAGATTCGCGGGCGAACACCGGGGAGCTGTTTTTT.

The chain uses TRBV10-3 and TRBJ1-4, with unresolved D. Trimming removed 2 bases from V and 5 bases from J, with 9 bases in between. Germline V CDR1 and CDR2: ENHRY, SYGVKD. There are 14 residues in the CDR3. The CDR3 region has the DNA TGTGCCATCAGTGAGGCAAAACTCAATGAAAAACTGTTTTTT. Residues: CAISEAKLNEKLFF.

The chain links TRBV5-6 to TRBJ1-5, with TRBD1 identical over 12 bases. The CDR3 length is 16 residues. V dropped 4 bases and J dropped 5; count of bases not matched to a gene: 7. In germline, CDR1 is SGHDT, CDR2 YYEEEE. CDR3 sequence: CASSAGTGGWDQPQHF. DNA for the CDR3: TGTGCCAGCAGCGCGGGGACAGGGGGCTGGGATCAGCCCCAGCATTTT.

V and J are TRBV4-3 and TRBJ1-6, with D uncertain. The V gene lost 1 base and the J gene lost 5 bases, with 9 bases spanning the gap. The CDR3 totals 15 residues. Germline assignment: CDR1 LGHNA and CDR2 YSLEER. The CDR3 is CASSQGRINNSPLHF. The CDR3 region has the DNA TGCGCCAGCAGCCAAGGACGGATAAATAATTCACCCCTCCACTTT.

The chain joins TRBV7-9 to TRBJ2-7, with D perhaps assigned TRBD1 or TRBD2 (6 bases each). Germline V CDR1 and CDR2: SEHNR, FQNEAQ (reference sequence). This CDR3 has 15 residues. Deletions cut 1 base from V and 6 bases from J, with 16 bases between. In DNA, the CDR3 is TGTGCCAGCAGCTTAGGACACGGGGGCCCGCCCGAGCAGTACTTC. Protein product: CASSLGHGGPPEQYF.

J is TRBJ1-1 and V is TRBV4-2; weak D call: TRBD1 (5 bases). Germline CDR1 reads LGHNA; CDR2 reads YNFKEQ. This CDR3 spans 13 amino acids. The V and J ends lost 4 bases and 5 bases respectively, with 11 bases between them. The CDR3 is CASSPVKGTEAFF. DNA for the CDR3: TGTGCCAGCAGCCCGGTCAAGGGGACTGAAGCTTTCTTT.

The DNA of the CDR3 is TGTGCCAGCAGTCCCCGAGAGGGGGGACAAGAGACCCAGTACTTC. It is translated as CASSPREGGQETQYF. V is TRBV2 and J is TRBJ2-5; possibly TRBD1 or TRBD2 for D (6 bases each). The germline V gene has CDR1 SNHLY and CDR2 FYNNEI. CDR3 length: 15 residues. The germline V and J ends were trimmed by 5 bases and 2 bases, with 15 bases remaining between them.

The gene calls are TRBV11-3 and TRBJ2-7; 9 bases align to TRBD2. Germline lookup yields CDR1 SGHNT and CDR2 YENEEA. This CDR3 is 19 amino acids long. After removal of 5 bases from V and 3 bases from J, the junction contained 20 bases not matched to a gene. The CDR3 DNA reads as TGTGCCAGCAGCCGAGAGGGCGGGAGGGACCACCACTTCTTCTACGAGCAGTACTTC. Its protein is CASSREGGRDHHFFYEQYF. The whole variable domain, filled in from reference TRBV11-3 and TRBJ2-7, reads EAGVVQSPRYKIIEKKQPVAFWCNPISGHNTLYWYLQNLGQGPELLIRYENEEAVDDSQLPKDRFSAERLKGVDSTLKIQPAELGDSAVYLCASSREGGRDHHFFYEQYFGPGTRLTVT.

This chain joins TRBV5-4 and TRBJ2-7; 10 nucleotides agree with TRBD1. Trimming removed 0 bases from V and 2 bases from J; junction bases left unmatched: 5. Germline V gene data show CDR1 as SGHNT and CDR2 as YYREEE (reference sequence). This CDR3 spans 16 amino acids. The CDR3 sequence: CASSLGTGGPTYEQYF. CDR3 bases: TGTGCCAGCAGCTTGGGGACAGGGGGTCCTACCTACGAGCAGTACTTC.

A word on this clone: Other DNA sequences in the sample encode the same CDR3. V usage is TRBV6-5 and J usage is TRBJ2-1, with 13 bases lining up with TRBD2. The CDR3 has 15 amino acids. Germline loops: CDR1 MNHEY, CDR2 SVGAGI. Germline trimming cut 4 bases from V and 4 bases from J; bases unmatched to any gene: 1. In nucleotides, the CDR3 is TGTGCCAGCAGTTTACTAGCGGGAGGGTACAATGAGCAGTTCTTC. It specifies CASSLLAGGYNEQFF.

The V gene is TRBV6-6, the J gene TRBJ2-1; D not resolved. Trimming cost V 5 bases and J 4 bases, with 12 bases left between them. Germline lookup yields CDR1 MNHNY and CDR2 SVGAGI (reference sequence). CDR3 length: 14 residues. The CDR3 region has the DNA TGTGCCAGCAGTCCACAGAAGAAGTACAATGAGCAGTTCTTC. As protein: CASSPQKKYNEQFF.

CDR3 loop: CSVDDHNTGELFF. The CDR3, as DNA: TGCAGCGTTGACGACCATAACACCGGGGAGCTGTTTTTT. The V gene is TRBV29-1, the J gene TRBJ2-2, with D hard to call. The length of the CDR3 is 13 residues. The germline CDR1 and CDR2 sequences are SQVTM and ANQGSEA. V lost 3 bases to trimming and J lost 2 bases, with 7 bases between them.

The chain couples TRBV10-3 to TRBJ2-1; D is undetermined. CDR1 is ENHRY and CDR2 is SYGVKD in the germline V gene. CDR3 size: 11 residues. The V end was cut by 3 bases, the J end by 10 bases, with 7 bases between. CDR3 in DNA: TGTGCCATCAGTGACTCCGCAGAGCAGTTCTTC. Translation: CAISDSAEQFF.

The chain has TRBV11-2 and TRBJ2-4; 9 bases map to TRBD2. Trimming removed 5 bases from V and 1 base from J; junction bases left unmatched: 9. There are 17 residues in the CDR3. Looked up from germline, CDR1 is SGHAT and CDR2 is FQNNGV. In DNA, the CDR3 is TGTGCCAGCAGCCCCGGGCGGGCGGGAGGGGCCAAAAACATTCAGTACTTC. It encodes CASSPGRAGGAKNIQYF.